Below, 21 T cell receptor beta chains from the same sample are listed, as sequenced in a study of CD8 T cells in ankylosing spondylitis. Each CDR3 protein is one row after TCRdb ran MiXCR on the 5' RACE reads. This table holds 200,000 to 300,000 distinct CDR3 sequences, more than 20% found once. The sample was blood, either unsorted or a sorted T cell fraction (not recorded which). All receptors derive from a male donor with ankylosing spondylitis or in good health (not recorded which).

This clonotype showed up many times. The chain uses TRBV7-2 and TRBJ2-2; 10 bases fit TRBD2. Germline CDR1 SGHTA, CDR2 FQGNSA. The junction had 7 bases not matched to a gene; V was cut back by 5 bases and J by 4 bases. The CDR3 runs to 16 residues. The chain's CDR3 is CASSPRLAGITGELFF. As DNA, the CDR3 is TGTGCCAGCAGCCCGAGACTAGCGGGTATCACCGGGGAGCTGTTTTTT. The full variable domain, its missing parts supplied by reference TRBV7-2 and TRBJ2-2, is GAGVSQSPSNKVTEKGKDVELRCDPISGHTALYWYRQSLGQGLEFLIYFQGNSAPDKSGLPSDRFSAERTGGSVSTLTIQRTQQEDSAVYLCASSPRLAGITGELFFGEGSRLTVL.

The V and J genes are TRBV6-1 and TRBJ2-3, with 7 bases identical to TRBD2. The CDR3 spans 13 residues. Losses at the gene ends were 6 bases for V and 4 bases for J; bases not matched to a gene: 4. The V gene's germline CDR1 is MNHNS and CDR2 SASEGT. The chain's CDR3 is CASRRLASDTQYF. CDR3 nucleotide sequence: TGTGCCAGCAGGCGACTAGCCTCAGATACGCAGTATTTT.

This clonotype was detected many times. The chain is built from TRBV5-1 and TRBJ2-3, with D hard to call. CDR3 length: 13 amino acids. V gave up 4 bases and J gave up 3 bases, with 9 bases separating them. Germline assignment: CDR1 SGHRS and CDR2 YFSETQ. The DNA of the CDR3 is TGCGCCAGCAGCACCGTCATAACAGATACGCAGTATTTT. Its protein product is CASSTVITDTQYF.

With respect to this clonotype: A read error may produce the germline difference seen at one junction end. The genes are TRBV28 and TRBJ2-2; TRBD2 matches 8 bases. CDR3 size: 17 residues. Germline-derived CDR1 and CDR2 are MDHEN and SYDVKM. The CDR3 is CASSFVSGGWYTGEPFF. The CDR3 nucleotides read TGTGCCAGCAGTTTCGTCTCGGGGGGGTGGTACACCGGGGAGCCGTTTTTT.

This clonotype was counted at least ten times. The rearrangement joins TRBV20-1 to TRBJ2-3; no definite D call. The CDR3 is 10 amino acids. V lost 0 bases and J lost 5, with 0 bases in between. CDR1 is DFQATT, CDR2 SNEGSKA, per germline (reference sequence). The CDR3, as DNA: TGCAGTGCTAGAGAAGATACGCAGTATTTT. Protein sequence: CSAREDTQYF.

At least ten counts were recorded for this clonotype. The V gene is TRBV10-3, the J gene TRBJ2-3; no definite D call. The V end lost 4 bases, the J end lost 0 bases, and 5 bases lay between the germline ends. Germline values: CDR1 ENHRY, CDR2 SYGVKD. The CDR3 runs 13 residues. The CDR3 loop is CAISAVSTDTQYF. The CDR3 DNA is TGTGCCATCAGTGCGGTTAGCACAGATACGCAGTATTTT.

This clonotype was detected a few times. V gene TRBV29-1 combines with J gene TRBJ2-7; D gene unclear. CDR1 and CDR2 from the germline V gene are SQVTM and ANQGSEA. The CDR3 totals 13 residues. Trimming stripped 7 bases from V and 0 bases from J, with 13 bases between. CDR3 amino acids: CSAYRADSYEQYF. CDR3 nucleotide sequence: TGCAGCGCCTATAGGGCGGACTCCTACGAGCAGTACTTC.

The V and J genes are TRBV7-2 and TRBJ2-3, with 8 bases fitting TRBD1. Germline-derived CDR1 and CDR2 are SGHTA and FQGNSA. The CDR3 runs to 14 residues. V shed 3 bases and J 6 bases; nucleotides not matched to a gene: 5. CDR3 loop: CASSLDREVDTQYF. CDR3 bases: TGTGCCAGCAGCTTGGACAGGGAGGTGGATACGCAGTATTTT.

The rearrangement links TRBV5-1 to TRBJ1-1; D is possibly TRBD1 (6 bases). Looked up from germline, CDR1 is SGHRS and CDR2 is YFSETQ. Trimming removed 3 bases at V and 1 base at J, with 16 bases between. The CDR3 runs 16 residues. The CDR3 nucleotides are TGCGCCAGCAGCTCAAGGGGGAGCGGTTGGAACACTGAAGCTTTCTTT. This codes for CASSSRGSGWNTEAFF.

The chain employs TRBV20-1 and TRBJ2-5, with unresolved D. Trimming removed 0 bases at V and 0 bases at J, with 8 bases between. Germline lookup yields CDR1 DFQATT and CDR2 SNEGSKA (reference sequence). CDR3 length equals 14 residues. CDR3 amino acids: CSARDSGHQETQYF. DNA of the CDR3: TGCAGTGCTAGAGATTCCGGACACCAAGAGACCCAGTACTTC.

CDR3 residues: CASTAGPNTGELFF. The CDR3 DNA reads as TGTGCCAGTACGGCAGGGCCGAACACCGGGGAGCTGTTTTTT. J is TRBJ2-2 and V is TRBV19; perhaps TRBD1 as D (5 bases). Deletions cut 7 bases from V and 0 bases from J, with 9 bases between. The CDR3 covers 14 residues. Germline CDR1 and CDR2: LNHDA and SQIVND (reference sequence).

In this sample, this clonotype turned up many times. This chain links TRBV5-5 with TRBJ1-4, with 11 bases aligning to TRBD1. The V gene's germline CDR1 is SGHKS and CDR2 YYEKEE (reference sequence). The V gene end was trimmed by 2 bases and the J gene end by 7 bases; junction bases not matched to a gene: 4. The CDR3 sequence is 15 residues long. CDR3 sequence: CASSFSGTGGEKLFF. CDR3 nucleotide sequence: TGTGCCAGCAGCTTTTCCGGGACAGGGGGTGAAAAACTGTTTTTT.

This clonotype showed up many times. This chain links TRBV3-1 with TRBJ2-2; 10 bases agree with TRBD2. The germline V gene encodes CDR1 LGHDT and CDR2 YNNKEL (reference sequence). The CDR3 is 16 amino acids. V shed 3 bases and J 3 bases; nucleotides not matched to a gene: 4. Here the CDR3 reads CASSQRAGGDTGELFF. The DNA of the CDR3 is TGTGCCAGCAGCCAGAGAGCGGGAGGGGACACCGGGGAGCTGTTTTTT. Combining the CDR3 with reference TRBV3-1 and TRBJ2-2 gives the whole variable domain DTAVSQTPKYLVTQMGNDKSIKCEQNLGHDTMYWYKQDSKKFLKIMFSYNNKELIINETVPNRFSPKSPDKAHLNLHINSLELGDSAVYFCASSQRAGGDTGELFFGEGSRLTVL.

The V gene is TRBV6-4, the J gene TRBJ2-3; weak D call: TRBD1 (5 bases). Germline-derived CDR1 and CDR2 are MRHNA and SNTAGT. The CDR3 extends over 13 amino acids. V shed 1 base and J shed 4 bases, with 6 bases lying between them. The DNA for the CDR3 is TGTGCCAGCAGTGACTTAGGGGCAGATACGCAGTATTTT. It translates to CASSDLGADTQYF.

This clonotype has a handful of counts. CDR3 sequence: CAISESGGFTDTQYF. The CDR3 DNA sequence: TGTGCCATCAGTGAGTCGGGAGGCTTCACAGATACGCAGTATTTT. The chain is built from TRBV10-3 and TRBJ2-3; a possible D gene is TRBD2 (6 bases). Trimming pared 0 bases from V and 2 bases from J, leaving 9 bases between. This CDR3 has 15 amino acids. Germline CDR1 reads ENHRY; CDR2 reads SYGVKD.

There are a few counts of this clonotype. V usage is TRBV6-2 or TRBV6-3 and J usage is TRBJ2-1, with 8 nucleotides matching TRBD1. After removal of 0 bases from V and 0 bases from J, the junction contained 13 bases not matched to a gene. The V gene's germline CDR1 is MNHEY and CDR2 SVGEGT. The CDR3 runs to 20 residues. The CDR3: CASSYSTVTGAYNSYNEQFF. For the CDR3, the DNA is TGTGCCAGCAGTTACTCCACGGTGACAGGGGCTTACAACTCCTACAATGAGCAGTTCTTC.

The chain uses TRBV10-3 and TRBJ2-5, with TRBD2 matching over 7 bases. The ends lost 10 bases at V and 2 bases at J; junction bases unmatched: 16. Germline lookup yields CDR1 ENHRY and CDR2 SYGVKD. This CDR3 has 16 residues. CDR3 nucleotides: TGTGCCACCTCTTCCACTAGCGCCAGACAACAAGAGACCCAGTACTTC. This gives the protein CATSSTSARQQETQYF.

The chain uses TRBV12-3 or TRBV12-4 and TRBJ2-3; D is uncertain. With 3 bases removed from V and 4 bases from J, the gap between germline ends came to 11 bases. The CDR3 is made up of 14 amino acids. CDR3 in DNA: TGTGCCAGCAGTTTTTTAAGGGCTCCAGATACGCAGTATTTT. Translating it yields CASSFLRAPDTQYF.

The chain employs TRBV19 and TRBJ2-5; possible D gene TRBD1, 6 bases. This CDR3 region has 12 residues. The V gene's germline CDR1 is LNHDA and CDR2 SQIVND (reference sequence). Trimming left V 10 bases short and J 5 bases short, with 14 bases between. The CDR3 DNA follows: TGTGCCACCGCAGGGGACGGCGAGACCCAGTACTTC. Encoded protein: CATAGDGETQYF.

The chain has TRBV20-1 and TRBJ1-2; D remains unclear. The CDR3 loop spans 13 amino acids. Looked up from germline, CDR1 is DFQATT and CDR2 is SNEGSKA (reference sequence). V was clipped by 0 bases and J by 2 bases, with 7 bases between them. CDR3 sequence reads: CSAREGQNYGYTF. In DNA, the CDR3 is TGCAGTGCTAGAGAAGGGCAGAACTATGGCTACACCTTC.

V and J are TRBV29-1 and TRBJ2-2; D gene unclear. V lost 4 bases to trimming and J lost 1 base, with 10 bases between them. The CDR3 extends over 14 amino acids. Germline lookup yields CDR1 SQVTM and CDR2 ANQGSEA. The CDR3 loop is CSVGRSKNTGELFF. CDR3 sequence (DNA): TGCAGCGTTGGACGGTCTAAGAACACCGGGGAGCTGTTTTTT.